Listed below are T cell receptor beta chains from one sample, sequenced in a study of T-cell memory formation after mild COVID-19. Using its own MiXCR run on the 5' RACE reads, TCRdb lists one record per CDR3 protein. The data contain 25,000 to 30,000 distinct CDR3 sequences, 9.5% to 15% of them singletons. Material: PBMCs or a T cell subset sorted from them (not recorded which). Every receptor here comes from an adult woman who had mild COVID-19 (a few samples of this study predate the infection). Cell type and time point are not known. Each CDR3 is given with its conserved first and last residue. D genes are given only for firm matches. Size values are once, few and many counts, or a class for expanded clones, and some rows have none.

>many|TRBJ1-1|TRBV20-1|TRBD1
CSARDILRGTEAFF
TGCAGTGCTAGAGATATCCTCAGGGGGACTGAAGCTTTCTTT
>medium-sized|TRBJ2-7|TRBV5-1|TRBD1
CASSSLTGGPTYEQYF
TGCGCCAGCAGTTCCCTCACAGGGGGCCCAACCTACGAGCAGTACTTC
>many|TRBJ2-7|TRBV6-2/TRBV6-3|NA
CATGVRTYEQYF
TGTGCCACCGGGGTCCGGACCTACGAGCAGTACTTC
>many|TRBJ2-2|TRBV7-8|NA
CASSLVSGELFF
TGTGCCAGCAGCTTAGTTAGCGGGGAGCTGTTTTTT
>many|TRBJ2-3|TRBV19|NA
CASPLSQEITDTQYF
TGTGCCAGCCCCCTTTCCCAAGAAATCACAGATACGCAGTATTTT
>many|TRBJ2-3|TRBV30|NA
CAWSVRIRDTQYF
TGTGCCTGGAGTGTACGTATCAGGGATACGCAGTATTTT
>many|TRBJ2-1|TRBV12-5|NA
CASGLGDYGEQFF
TGTGCTAGTGGTTTGGGGGATTACGGTGAGCAGTTCTTC
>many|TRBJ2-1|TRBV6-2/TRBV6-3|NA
CASSPSMLGASYNEQFF
TGTGCCAGCAGCCCTTCAATGTTGGGAGCATCCTACAATGAGCAGTTCTTC
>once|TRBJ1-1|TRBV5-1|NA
CASSPGGTPNKAFF
TGCGCCAGCAGCCCGGGCGGGACACCCAATAAAGCTTTCTTT
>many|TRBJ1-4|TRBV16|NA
CASSQSRSVEKLFF
TGTGCCAGCAGCCAATCGCGAAGTGTTGAAAAACTGTTTTTT
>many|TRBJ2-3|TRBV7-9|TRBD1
CASSLRRTGGGTDTQYF
TGTGCCAGCAGCTTAAGACGAACAGGGGGCGGGACAGATACGCAGTATTTT
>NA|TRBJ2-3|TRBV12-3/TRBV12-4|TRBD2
CASSLATSGGAIDTQYF
TGTGCCAGCAGTTTAGCGACTAGCGGGGGGGCCATAGATACGCAGTATTTT
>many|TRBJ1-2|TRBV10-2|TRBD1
CASSADRGRGYGYTF
TGCGCCAGCAGTGCAGACAGGGGGCGAGGCTATGGCTACACCTTC
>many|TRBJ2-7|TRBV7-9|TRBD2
CASSLPGGQQYF
TGTGCCAGCAGCTTGCCGGGAGGGCAGCAGTACTTC
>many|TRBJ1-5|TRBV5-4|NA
CASSKGTEINQPQHF
TGTGCCAGCAGCAAGGGGACGGAGATCAATCAGCCCCAGCATTTT
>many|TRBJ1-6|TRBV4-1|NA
CASSQSEQGYNSPLHF
TGCGCCAGCAGCCAATCCGAACAGGGCTATAATTCACCCCTCCACTTT
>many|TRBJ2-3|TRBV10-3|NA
CAIRRTDTQYF
TGTGCCATCAGACGCACAGATACGCAGTATTTT
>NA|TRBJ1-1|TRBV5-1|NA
CASTLSAGGTEAFF
TGCGCCAGCACCTTGTCGGCCGGGGGCACTGAAGCTTTCTTT
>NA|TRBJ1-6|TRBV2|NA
CASSDRAYSPLHF
TGTGCCAGCAGTGACAGGGCCTACTCACCCCTCCACTTT
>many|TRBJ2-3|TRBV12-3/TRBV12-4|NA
CATRQSGKGSDTQYF
TGTGCCACCCGACAGAGTGGTAAAGGCTCAGATACGCAGTATTTT
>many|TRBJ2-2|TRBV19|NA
CASSLAGVAGELFF
TGTGCCAGTAGCCTGGCAGGGGTAGCCGGGGAGCTGTTTTTT
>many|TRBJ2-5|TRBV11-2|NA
CASSLAVETQYF
TGTGCCAGCAGCCTAGCAGTAGAGACCCAGTACTTC
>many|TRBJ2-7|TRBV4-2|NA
CASSQESASSYEQYF
TGTGCCAGCAGCCAAGAGTCGGCCTCCTCCTACGAGCAGTACTTC
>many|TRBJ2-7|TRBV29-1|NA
CSVSGGRSTGSYEQYF
TGCAGCGTAAGTGGGGGGAGGTCGACTGGCTCCTACGAGCAGTACTTC
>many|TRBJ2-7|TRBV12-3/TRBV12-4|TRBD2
CASSPMGLAYEQYF
TGTGCCAGCAGCCCCATGGGACTAGCCTACGAGCAGTACTTC
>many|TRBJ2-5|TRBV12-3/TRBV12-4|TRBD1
CASSGQETQETQYF
TGTGCCAGCAGTGGACAGGAGACCCAAGAGACCCAGTACTTC
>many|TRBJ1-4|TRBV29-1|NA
CSATVGGAGSGKLFF
TGCAGCGCCACCGTTGGGGGGGCCGGTTCGGGGAAACTGTTTTTT
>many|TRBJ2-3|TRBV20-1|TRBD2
CSARVLAGALDTQYF
TGCAGTGCTAGAGTCCTAGCGGGAGCACTAGATACGCAGTATTTT
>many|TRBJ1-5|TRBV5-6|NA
CASSYRGSAPHQPQHF
TGTGCCAGCAGCTACCGCGGGTCGGCCCCACATCAGCCCCAGCATTTT
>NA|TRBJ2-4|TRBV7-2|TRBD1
CASSSRQGIDIQYF
TGTGCCAGCAGCTCCCGACAGGGGATCGACATTCAGTACTTC
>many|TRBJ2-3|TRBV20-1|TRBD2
CSATDYSGTGDTQYF
TGCAGTGCGACCGACTATAGCGGGACTGGAGATACGCAGTATTTT
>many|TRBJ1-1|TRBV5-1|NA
CASSPPLGQGTEAFF
TGCGCCAGCAGCCCCCCCCTGGGGCAGGGCACTGAAGCTTTCTTT